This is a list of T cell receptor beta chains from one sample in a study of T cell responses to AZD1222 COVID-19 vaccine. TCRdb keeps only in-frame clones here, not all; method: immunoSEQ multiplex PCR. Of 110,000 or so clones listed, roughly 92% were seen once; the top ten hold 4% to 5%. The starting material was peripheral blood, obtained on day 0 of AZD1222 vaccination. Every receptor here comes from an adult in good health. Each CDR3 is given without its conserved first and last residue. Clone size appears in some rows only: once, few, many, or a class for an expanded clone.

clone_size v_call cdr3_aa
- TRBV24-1 ATSADFGTEPYNEQF
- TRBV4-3 ASSHRGEQY
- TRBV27 ASSSDYTDTQY
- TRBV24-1 ATSGLQDRYGYT
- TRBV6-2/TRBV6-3 ASSYGGGAGNEQF
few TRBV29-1 SVVSGGADTQY
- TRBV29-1 SVRPPGAATQY
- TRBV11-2 ASSLDLPGGANTGELF
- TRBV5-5 ASSVGTGGRKGGELF
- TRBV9 ASSVTPRGQGNTGELF
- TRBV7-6 ASSLASGGAGSSYEQY
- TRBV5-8 ASSSSFTGANSPLH
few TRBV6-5 ASSLRALNYGYT
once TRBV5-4 ASSLDRVGDTQY
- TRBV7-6 ASSLAGTTGGNTIY
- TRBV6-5 ASSYSNRISGNTIY
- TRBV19 ASSIGGQESEKLF
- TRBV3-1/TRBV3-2 ASSLETVTNTEAF
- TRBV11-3 ASSLGEKSTDTQY
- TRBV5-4 ASSQPDGNTIY